Below, 29 T cell receptor beta chains from the same sample are listed, as sequenced in a study of blood T cell repertoires in COVID-19. Some clones are missing from TCRdb's copy, which holds only in-frame ones; the method was immunoSEQ multiplex PCR. Of around 130,000 clones listed, about four fifths are singletons. Sequenced sample: peripheral blood. The receptors come from a human donor in a cohort sampled during active COVID-19.

The chain combines TRBV19 with TRBJ2-5; TRBD2 aligns across 7 bases. This CDR3 contains 14 residues. The junction had 7 bases not matched to a gene; V was cut back by 4 bases and J by 5 bases. CDR1 and CDR2 (germline): LNHDA, SQIVND (reference sequence). This chain's CDR3 is CASSTFGGGETQYF. The CDR3, as DNA: TGTGCCAGTAGTACCTTCGGGGGAGGGGAGACCCAGTACTTC. Full variable domain (remainder filled in from reference TRBV19 and TRBJ2-5): DGGITQSPKYLFRKEGQNVTLSCEQNLNHDAMYWYRQDPGQGLRLIYYSQIVNDFQKGDIAEGYSVSREKKESFPLTVTSAQKNPTAFYLCASSTFGGGETQYFGPGTRLLVL.

This chain joins TRBV12-3 or TRBV12-4 and TRBJ1-2; D uncertain. The CDR3 is 12 residues long. V gave up 3 bases and J gave up 8 bases, with 10 bases separating them. The CDR3 reads CASSLVDSGYTF. In nucleotides, the CDR3 is TGTGCCAGCAGTTTGGTTGACTCGGGCTACACCTTC.

V is TRBV7-9 and J is TRBJ1-2, with 9 bases identical to TRBD1. The V gene end was trimmed by 4 bases and the J gene end by 6 bases; junction bases not matched to a gene: 9. This CDR3 is built from 15 residues. Germline V CDR1 and CDR2: SEHNR, FQNEAQ (reference sequence). CDR3 DNA: TGTGCCAGCAGCTCCGGGACAGGGTTTCAGAATGGCTACACCTTC. This codes for CASSSGTGFQNGYTF.

The gene calls are TRBV6-5 and TRBJ2-7; tentatively, D is TRBD2 (5 bases). V lost 6 bases and J lost 0, with 9 bases in between. The CDR3 is 13 amino acids. The germline gives CDR1 MNHEY, CDR2 SVGAGI. The CDR3 protein is CASREGLSYEQYF. The CDR3 DNA reads TGTGCCAGCAGAGAGGGCCTCTCCTACGAGCAGTACTTC.

The genes are TRBV12-3 or TRBV12-4 and TRBJ1-4; D unclear. The CDR3 is made up of 12 amino acids. Trimming took off 4 bases at V and 8 bases at J, with 8 bases between the two ends. CDR3 sequence: CASSYPREKLFF. The CDR3 DNA follows: TGTGCCAGCAGTTACCCGAGGGAAAAACTGTTTTTT.

This chain connects TRBV6-6 to TRBJ1-4; D is possibly TRBD1 (6 bases). V lost 5 bases, J lost 0 bases, and 10 bases lay in between. The CDR3 extends over 15 amino acids. The germline gives CDR1 MNHNY, CDR2 SVGAGI (reference sequence). Here the CDR3 DNA reads TGTGCCAGCAGTAGGGACATAACAACTAATGAAAAACTGTTTTTT. This translates into CASSRDITTNEKLFF.

The V and J genes are TRBV19 and TRBJ1-1; 9 bases align to TRBD1. CDR1 LNHDA and CDR2 SQIVND come from the germline V gene (reference sequence). V dropped 3 bases and J dropped 4; count of bases not matched to a gene: 3. The CDR3 covers 14 residues. CDR3 DNA: TGTGCCAGTAGTATCAACAGGGGGCTCACTGAAGCTTTCTTT. This gives the protein CASSINRGLTEAFF.

The chain uses TRBV5-1 and TRBJ1-5; perhaps TRBD1 as D (5 bases). V lost 4 bases, J lost 8 bases, and 16 bases lay in between. The germline V gene has CDR1 SGHRS and CDR2 YFSETQ. This CDR3 is built from 14 residues. CDR3: CASSPVGGSEPQHF. The CDR3 DNA reads TGCGCCAGCAGCCCGGTCGGGGGTTCGGAGCCCCAGCATTTT. The whole variable domain, remainder taken from reference TRBV5-1 and TRBJ1-5, is KAGVTQTPRYLIKTRGQQVTLSCSPISGHRSVSWYQQTPGQGLQFLFEYFSETQRNKGNFPGRFSGRQFSNSRSEMNVSTLELGDSALYLCASSPVGGSEPQHFGDGTRLSIL.

This clone has just a few counts. The chain carries TRBV6-5 and TRBJ1-5, with D perhaps matching TRBD1 (6 bases). CDR1 MNHEY and CDR2 SVGAGI come from the germline V gene. This CDR3 region has 15 residues. With 5 bases removed from V and 5 bases from J, the gap between germline ends came to 16 bases. This chain's CDR3 is CASSPSSDSYQPQHF. The DNA of the CDR3 is TGTGCCAGCAGTCCATCGTCGGACAGCTATCAGCCCCAGCATTTT.

The gene calls are TRBV19 and TRBJ1-4; D unresolved. V was clipped by 5 bases and J by 8 bases, with 6 bases between them. Germline V gene data show CDR1 as LNHDA and CDR2 as SQIVND (reference sequence). There are 11 residues in the CDR3. DNA of the CDR3: TGTGCCAGTAGTGTCCGGGAAAAACTGTTTTTT. Its translation is CASSVREKLFF.

This clone was counted only a few times. V and J are TRBV11-2 and TRBJ2-7; D uncertain. V gave up 4 bases and J gave up 4 bases, with 17 bases separating them. This CDR3 is built from 15 residues. CDR1 is SGHAT and CDR2 is FQNNGV in the germline V gene. As DNA, the CDR3 is TGTGCCAGCAGCTCCGCAGCTACAGCCTGGTACGAGCAGTACTTC. Amino acids: CASSSAATAWYEQYF.

Comment on this clone: A read error may produce the germline difference seen at one junction end. This chain joins TRBV6-1 and TRBJ2-7; D might be TRBD1 (6 bases). Germline CDR1 and CDR2: MNHNS and SASEGT. The CDR3 runs to 12 residues. DNA for the CDR3: TGTGCCAGCAGTGAAGCGCGGACAGAAAAACTCTTC. This translates into CASSEARTEKLF.

J is TRBJ1-4 and V is TRBV5-4; maybe TRBD1 (6 bases). Germline CDR1 SGHNT, CDR2 YYREEE (reference sequence). The ends were cut back, 3 bases at V and 5 bases at J, with 11 bases in the middle. The CDR3 extends over 14 amino acids. The CDR3 nucleotides read TGTGCCAGCAGCTGGCGGGGGGGCAATGAAAAACTGTTTTTT. The encoded protein is CASSWRGGNEKLFF.

This clone is large within its sample. V is TRBV7-9 and J is TRBJ1-2; 8 positions match TRBD1. The CDR3 spans 13 residues. CDR1 is SEHNR and CDR2 is FQNEAQ in the germline V gene (reference sequence). The V gene end was trimmed by 5 bases and the J gene end by 7 bases; junction bases not matched to a gene: 6. The CDR3 DNA reads as TGTGCCAGCAGCCTTTCACAGGGGGGTGGCTACACCTTC. This translates into CASSLSQGGGYTF. Using reference TRBV7-9 and TRBJ1-2 for the parts outside the CDR3, the full variable domain is DTGVSQNPRHKITKRGQNVTFRCDPISEHNRLYWYRQTLGQGPEFLTYFQNEAQLEKSRLLSDRFSAERPKGSFSTLEIQRTEQGDSAMYLCASSLSQGGGYTFGSGTRLTVV.

The chain carries TRBV19 and TRBJ1-1, with D unresolved. CDR3 length: 15 residues. V lost 9 bases and J 0 bases, leaving 17 bases between the germline ends. From germline, CDR1 is LNHDA and CDR2 SQIVND (reference sequence). This chain's CDR3 is CASRRSSGLNTEAFF. For the CDR3, the DNA is TGTGCCAGCCGAAGGTCTTCTGGGCTGAACACTGAAGCTTTCTTT.

This sequence joins TRBV7-9 and TRBJ2-3; TRBD2 is a possible D gene (5 bases). V lost 5 bases and J 6 bases, leaving 15 bases between the germline ends. Germline CDR1 is SEHNR and CDR2 is FQNEAQ (reference sequence). The CDR3 totals 14 residues. The CDR3 bases are TGTGCCAGCAGCATCTCTAGCTTTTCTGATACGCAGTATTTT. Protein: CASSISSFSDTQYF.

The chain carries TRBV3-1 (or the pseudogene TRBV3-2) and TRBJ2-7; 10 bases are a match to TRBD2. This CDR3 region has 19 residues. V was pared by 2 bases and J by 3 bases, with 16 bases of the junction left unmatched. Germline CDR1 LGHDT, CDR2 YNNKEL (reference sequence). CDR3 loop: CASSQFSSGRPWINYEQYF. CDR3 in DNA: TGTGCCAGCAGCCAATTCTCTAGCGGGAGACCCTGGATTAACTACGAGCAGTACTTC.

This chain links TRBV13 with TRBJ2-2; the D is unclear. CDR3 size: 14 residues. Per germline, CDR1 PRHDT and CDR2 FYEKMQ (reference sequence). The V end was cut by 3 bases, the J end by 1 base, with 6 bases between. CDR3 nucleotides: TGTGCCAGCAGCTTGGAGAGGAACACCGGGGAGCTGTTTTTT. Amino acid sequence: CASSLERNTGELFF. Full variable domain (missing parts from reference TRBV13 and TRBJ2-2): AAGVIQSPRHLIKEKRETATLKCYPIPRHDTVYWYQQGPGQDPQFLISFYEKMQSDKGSIPDRFSAQQFSDYHSELNMSSLELGDSALYFCASSLERNTGELFFGEGSRLTVL.

The chain has TRBV12-5 and TRBJ2-7, with a weak D call TRBD1 (6 bases). Trimming left V 3 bases short and J 5 bases short, with 11 bases between. This CDR3 has 13 amino acids. Looked up from germline, CDR1 is LGHNT and CDR2 is FRNRAP. This chain's CDR3 is CASGFYRANEQYF. In DNA form, the CDR3 reads TGTGCTAGTGGTTTTTACAGGGCGAACGAGCAGTACTTC.

This clone has more than one count but fewer than ten. The genes are TRBV3-1 (or the pseudogene TRBV3-2) and TRBJ2-3; 10 bases fit TRBD2. Trimming cost V 4 bases and J 0 bases; bases outside gene matches: 13. Germline V gene data show CDR1 as LGHDT and CDR2 as YNNKEL (reference sequence). CDR3 length: 19 residues. In DNA form, the CDR3 reads TGTGCCAGCAGCCCAAGCACCTTCCCGACTAGCGGGAGCACAGATACGCAGTATTTT. As protein: CASSPSTFPTSGSTDTQYF.

This clone has just one count. The chain has TRBV19 and TRBJ1-1, with D tentatively TRBD1 (6 bases). Germline V gene data show CDR1 as LNHDA and CDR2 as SQIVND (reference sequence). CDR3 size: 14 residues. Trimming took off 10 bases at V and 6 bases at J, with 21 bases between the two ends. For the CDR3, the DNA is TGTGCCACGACACGGGACACCAGGTTCCCTGAAGCTTTCTTT. This encodes CATTRDTRFPEAFF.

V gene TRBV19 combines with J gene TRBJ2-7; TRBD2 agrees at 9 bases. The V gene end was trimmed by 5 bases and the J gene end by 4 bases; junction bases not matched to a gene: 9. Germline-derived CDR1 and CDR2 are LNHDA and SQIVND (reference sequence). This CDR3 is built from 15 residues. This chain's CDR3 is CASSPGSGGGYEQYF. CDR3 coding DNA: TGTGCCAGTAGTCCGGGTAGCGGGGGTGGTTACGAGCAGTACTTC. The complete variable domain, with remaining parts taken from reference TRBV19 and TRBJ2-7, reads DGGITQSPKYLFRKEGQNVTLSCEQNLNHDAMYWYRQDPGQGLRLIYYSQIVNDFQKGDIAEGYSVSREKKESFPLTVTSAQKNPTAFYLCASSPGSGGGYEQYFGPGTRLTVT.

The V and J genes are TRBV7-2 and TRBJ2-5, with TRBD2 identical over 7 bases. The CDR3 is 15 amino acids. Germline CDR1 and CDR2: SGHTA and FQGNSA. Trimming removed 0 bases from V and 5 bases from J; junction bases left unmatched: 6. CDR3 nucleotides: TGTGCCAGCAGCTTAGCGCCCACTAGCGCGGAGACCCAGTACTTC. Its translation is CASSLAPTSAETQYF.

The rearrangement uses TRBV5-6 and TRBJ2-7; 8 bases are shared with TRBD1. V lost 3 bases and J lost 3; bases outside the gene matches: 5. The CDR3 loop spans 14 amino acids. Germline V CDR1 and CDR2: SGHDT, YYEEEE. The CDR3: CASSSWTGFYEQYF. The CDR3 nucleotides are TGTGCCAGCAGCTCATGGACAGGGTTCTACGAGCAGTACTTC. Complete variable domain (other parts from reference TRBV5-6 and TRBJ2-7): DAGVTQSPTHLIKTRGQQVTLRCSPKSGHDTVSWYQQALGQGPQFIFQYYEEEERQRGNFPDRFSGHQFPNYSSELNVNALLLGDSALYLCASSSWTGFYEQYFGPGTRLTVT.

This rearrangement joins TRBV28 to TRBJ1-1, with TRBD1 as a possible D gene (6 bases). CDR1 and CDR2 (germline): MDHEN, SYDVKM. This CDR3 has 17 amino acids. V gave up 3 bases and J gave up 0 bases, with 17 bases separating them. The CDR3 is CASSFGTTFRMNTEAFF. CDR3 in DNA: TGTGCCAGCAGTTTCGGGACAACTTTTAGGATGAACACTGAAGCTTTCTTT.

This chain links TRBV11-3 with TRBJ1-1, with 7 bases aligning to TRBD1. This CDR3 spans 14 amino acids. The V gene's germline CDR1 is SGHNT and CDR2 YENEEA. J was trimmed by 0 bases and V by 3 bases; bases with no gene match: 1. CDR3 DNA: TGTGCCAGCAGCTTGGACAGGTTGAACACTGAAGCTTTCTTT. Translated, it gives CASSLDRLNTEAFF.

This clone was seen repeatedly, ten times or more. The V and J genes are TRBV12-3 or TRBV12-4 and TRBJ2-2; D call uncertain. V was cut by 5 bases and J by 0 bases, with 4 bases left in between. CDR3 length: 13 amino acids. CDR3 DNA: TGTGCCAGCAGTGTCACGAACACCGGGGAGCTGTTTTTT. Translated: CASSVTNTGELFF.

This chain links TRBV19 with TRBJ2-6; D unresolved. V was trimmed by 3 bases and J by 0 bases, leaving 6 bases between them. Germline V lookup: CDR1 LNHDA, CDR2 SQIVND (reference sequence). The CDR3 length is 15 residues. The CDR3 coding sequence is TGTGCCAGTAGTATGGCGGACTCTGGGGCCAACGTCCTGACTTTC. Translation: CASSMADSGANVLTF. Drawing the rest from reference TRBV19 and TRBJ2-6, the complete variable domain is DGGITQSPKYLFRKEGQNVTLSCEQNLNHDAMYWYRQDPGQGLRLIYYSQIVNDFQKGDIAEGYSVSREKKESFPLTVTSAQKNPTAFYLCASSMADSGANVLTFGAGSRLTVL.

This clone was detected only once. The chain couples TRBV7-9 to TRBJ1-4; maybe TRBD1 (5 bases). Trimming removed 1 base at V and 7 bases at J, with 13 bases between. This CDR3 is 15 amino acids long. The germline V gene encodes CDR1 SEHNR and CDR2 FQNEAQ (reference sequence). The CDR3 reads CASSLEGYRGEKLFF. The CDR3 DNA reads TGTGCCAGCAGCTTAGAGGGGTACCGAGGTGAAAAACTGTTTTTT.